The 25 T cell receptor beta chains listed next were all sequenced from one sample in a study of blood T cell repertoires in COVID-19. TCRdb's copy holds only in-frame clones and misses some; the assay was immunoSEQ multiplex PCR. The sample has a few hundred thousand clones; 85% to 90% are singletons. The material sequenced was peripheral blood. Every receptor here comes from a man aged 60 to 69 who had recovered from COVID-19.

The rearrangement joins TRBV30 to TRBJ2-1; 8 nucleotides line up with TRBD1. Looked up from germline, CDR1 is GTSNPN and CDR2 is SVGIG (reference sequence). The V segment lost 5 bases and the J segment 2 bases; nucleotides outside the gene matches: 2. This CDR3 region has 13 residues. The DNA of the CDR3 is TGTGCCTGGGGACAGGGCCCCTACAATGAGCAGTTCTTC. Translating gives CAWGQGPYNEQFF.

The chain has TRBV27 and TRBJ1-3, with D perhaps TRBD1 (5 bases). The CDR3 has 16 amino acids. Trimming stripped 3 bases from V and 0 bases from J, with 12 bases between. Germline-derived CDR1 and CDR2 are MNHEY and SMNVEV (reference sequence). Here the CDR3 DNA reads TGTGCCAGCAGTTTCAACAGGCGCTCCTCTGGAAACACCATATATTTT. Translating gives CASSFNRRSSGNTIYF.

The V call is TRBV19, the J call TRBJ2-5, with 12 bases lining up with TRBD2. The CDR3 contains 18 residues. V gave up 1 base and J gave up 5 bases; unmatched junction bases: 11. The germline CDR1 and CDR2 sequences are LNHDA and SQIVND (reference sequence). CDR3 region: CASSIASSGGAYEETQYF. In nucleotides, the CDR3 is TGTGCCAGTAGTATAGCTTCTAGCGGGGGGGCCTATGAGGAGACCCAGTACTTC.

V gene TRBV5-5 combines with J gene TRBJ1-1, with 7 nucleotides matching TRBD1. The CDR3 length is 17 residues. Germline V gives CDR1 SGHKS, CDR2 YYEKEE (reference sequence). V lost 0 bases to trimming and J lost 0 bases; unmatched junction nucleotides: 8. CDR3 DNA sequence: TGTGCCAGCAGCTTGGCTCAGGGGGTGCTCGTGAACACTGAAGCTTTCTTT. Its protein is CASSLAQGVLVNTEAFF.

The genes are TRBV5-1 and TRBJ2-2; D perhaps matches TRBD2 (5 bases). V dropped 4 bases and J dropped 3 bases, with 13 bases sitting between them. The CDR3 loop spans 15 amino acids. Germline V gene lookup returns CDR1 SGHRS and CDR2 YFSETQ. CDR3 DNA sequence: TGCGCCAGCAGCCCTAGCCCGTCAGACACCGGGGAGCTGTTTTTT. This codes for CASSPSPSDTGELFF.

The chain links TRBV7-2 to TRBJ1-1; D may be TRBD1 (5 bases). Trimming left V 2 bases short and J 2 bases short, with 12 bases between. Per germline, CDR1 SGHTA and CDR2 FQGNSA. CDR3 length equals 15 residues. CDR3 loop: CASSLPGGGNTEAFF. The CDR3 DNA is TGTGCCAGCAGCTTACCGGGGGGAGGTAACACTGAAGCTTTCTTT.

This chain uses TRBV9 with TRBJ1-2; TRBD1 is a possible D gene (6 bases). Trimming shortened V by 0 bases and J by 0 bases, and 12 bases separated the two germline ends. The CDR3 runs to 16 residues. Germline CDR1 and CDR2: SGDLS and YYNGEE. The CDR3 sequence is CASSVGGTQANYGYTF. The CDR3 bases are TGTGCCAGCAGCGTAGGTGGGACACAAGCTAACTATGGCTACACCTTC.

The CDR3 here is CASSPTDYFGDEQYF. The CDR3 bases are TGTGCCAGCAGCCCTACGGACTATTTTGGGGACGAGCAGTACTTC. The chain combines TRBV7-3 with TRBJ2-7; tentative D call: TRBD2 (6 bases). CDR3 length: 15 residues. CDR1 is SGHTA and CDR2 is FQGTGA in the germline V gene. Between the trimmed V and J ends, which lost 5 bases and 5 bases, there was a span of 19 bases. The full variable domain, rest sourced from reference TRBV7-3 and TRBJ2-7, is GAGVSQTPSNKVTEKGKYVELRCDPISGHTALYWYRQSLGQGPEFLIYFQGTGAADDSGLPNDRFFAVRPEGSVSTLKIQRTERGDSAVYLCASSPTDYFGDEQYFGPGTRLTVT.

The gene calls are TRBV5-4 and TRBJ2-1; tentatively, D is TRBD1 (6 bases). The germline V gene has CDR1 SGHNT and CDR2 YYREEE (reference sequence). V was cut by 0 bases and J by 3 bases, with 10 bases left in between. The CDR3 spans 15 residues. Written as DNA, the CDR3 is TGTGCCAGCAGCTTGGGGGGGCCCGTCTACAATGAGCAGTTCTTC. Its translation is CASSLGGPVYNEQFF.

This clone showed up many times. This rearrangement joins TRBV7-2 to TRBJ1-5; D unclear. The germline V gene encodes CDR1 SGHTA and CDR2 FQGNSA. This CDR3 contains 14 residues. V was shortened by 5 bases and J by 0 bases, with 8 bases between the two germline ends. CDR3: CASSPRSSNQPQHF. As DNA, the CDR3 is TGTGCCAGCAGCCCGAGGAGTAGCAATCAGCCCCAGCATTTT.

This chain connects TRBV9 to TRBJ1-1, with D unresolved. The length of the CDR3 is 11 residues. V lost 7 bases and J 5 bases, leaving 9 bases between the germline ends. The germline CDR1 and CDR2 sequences are SGDLS and YYNGEE. CDR3 in amino acids: CASARGTEAFF. As DNA, the CDR3 is TGTGCCAGCGCCCGAGGGACTGAAGCTTTCTTT.

The chain combines TRBV5-6 with TRBJ2-5; D call uncertain. Per germline, CDR1 SGHDT and CDR2 YYEEEE. CDR3 length equals 14 residues. V was clipped by 4 bases and J by 2 bases, with 12 bases between them. The CDR3 is CASSRTSRQETQYF. The CDR3 nucleotides are TGTGCCAGCAGCCGAACTTCGCGTCAAGAGACCCAGTACTTC. Full variable domain (rest looked up from reference TRBV5-6 and TRBJ2-5): DAGVTQSPTHLIKTRGQQVTLRCSPKSGHDTVSWYQQALGQGPQFIFQYYEEEERQRGNFPDRFSGHQFPNYSSELNVNALLLGDSALYLCASSRTSRQETQYFGPGTRLLVL.

The chain uses TRBV27 and TRBJ1-2; 7 bases are a match to TRBD1. The ends lost 4 bases at V and 5 bases at J; junction bases unmatched: 10. The CDR3 loop spans 15 amino acids. CDR1 and CDR2 from the germline V gene are MNHEY and SMNVEV (reference sequence). The CDR3 is CASSSAGGLGYGYTF. The CDR3 nucleotides are TGTGCCAGCAGTTCGGCAGGGGGGTTAGGGTATGGCTACACCTTC.

The rearrangement uses TRBV24-1 and TRBJ2-7; D not certain. Trimming left V 9 bases short and J 0 bases short, with 11 bases between. The CDR3 is 13 residues long. Germline CDR1 is KGHDR and CDR2 is SFDVKD. As DNA, the CDR3 is TGTGCCACCGCTGAAGCTCCCTCCTACGAGCAGTACTTC. It yields the protein CATAEAPSYEQYF.

This rearrangement joins TRBV9 to TRBJ1-6; no clear D gene. V was cut by 2 bases and J by 5 bases, with 8 bases left in between. This CDR3 has 14 amino acids. Germline CDR1 and CDR2: SGDLS and YYNGEE. The CDR3: CASSVITDNSPLHF. Here the CDR3 DNA reads TGTGCCAGCAGCGTCATAACGGATAATTCACCCCTCCACTTT.

The V gene is TRBV4-1, the J gene TRBJ1-5; no clear D. The V gene lost 0 bases and the J gene lost 6 bases, with 12 bases spanning the gap. The CDR3 consists of 15 residues. Per the germline V gene, CDR1 is MGHRA and CDR2 is YSYEKL. CDR3 sequence (DNA): TGCGCCAGCAGCCAAGACAGAAGCGGGCGTCAGCCCCAGCATTTT. Residues: CASSQDRSGRQPQHF.

This chain's CDR3 is CASSFSGTSDYEQYF. The CDR3 nucleotides are TGTGCCAGCAGTTTTTCCGGGACTAGCGACTACGAGCAGTACTTC. The chain links TRBV6-7 to TRBJ2-7; 10 bases align to TRBD2. TRBV6-7 is treated as an ORF (open reading frame) with a function not yet certain. CDR3 length: 15 residues. Trimming took 4 bases from V and 3 from J; bases not matched to a gene: 6.

V is TRBV19 and J is TRBJ1-4; D not resolved. This CDR3 region has 12 residues. From germline, CDR1 is LNHDA and CDR2 SQIVND (reference sequence). V was shortened by 5 bases and J by 4 bases, with 5 bases between the two germline ends. CDR3 in amino acids: CASSPVNEKLFF. CDR3 DNA: TGTGCCAGTAGTCCGGTTAATGAAAAACTGTTTTTT.

This sequence joins TRBV29-1 and TRBJ1-3; TRBD1 matches at 11 bases. Germline V gene lookup returns CDR1 SQVTM and CDR2 ANQGSEA. CDR3 length: 12 residues. V lost 4 bases to trimming and J lost 8 bases; unmatched junction nucleotides: 1. CDR3 protein: CSVGTGGYTIYF. The CDR3 nucleotides read TGCAGCGTTGGGACAGGGGGCTACACCATATATTTT.

This sequence joins TRBV14 and TRBJ1-6, with TRBD1 matching over 9 bases. The germline CDR1 and CDR2 sequences are SGHDN and FVKESK. The V and J ends lost 3 bases and 7 bases, in that order; junction bases with no gene match: 1. This CDR3 comprises 14 residues. The CDR3 DNA reads as TGTGCCAGCAGCCACGGGACAGGGAATTCACCCCTCCACTTT. This gives the protein CASSHGTGNSPLHF.

The rearrangement uses TRBV10-3 and TRBJ2-7; maybe TRBD1 (6 bases). Germline V lookup: CDR1 ENHRY, CDR2 SYGVKD. Trimming stripped 2 bases from V and 5 bases from J, with 10 bases between. The CDR3 runs to 13 residues. The CDR3 DNA reads TGTGCCATCAGTGAGGTAGGGGGTGACGAGCAGTACTTC. This encodes CAISEVGGDEQYF.

The gene calls are TRBV6-4 and TRBJ2-3; perhaps TRBD2 as D (5 bases). Trimming pared 8 bases from V and 4 bases from J, leaving 16 bases between. The CDR3 is 14 residues long. Germline lookup yields CDR1 MRHNA and CDR2 SNTAGT. CDR3 sequence reads: CASSGGGNADTQYF. In DNA form, the CDR3 reads TGTGCCAGCTCAGGAGGAGGTAATGCAGATACGCAGTATTTT.

J is TRBJ1-3 and V is TRBV7-2; 7 positions match TRBD1. This CDR3 has 15 amino acids. The V gene end was trimmed by 4 bases and the J gene end by 3 bases; junction bases not matched to a gene: 6. Germline V gene lookup returns CDR1 SGHTA and CDR2 FQGNSA. The CDR3 nucleotides read TGTGCCAGCAGCTCAGGAGGACAGGATGGAAACACCATATATTTT. Residues: CASSSGGQDGNTIYF.

CDR3 in DNA: TGTGCCAGCAGCGGACGCGGGGATCTAGCCAAAAACATTCAGTACTTC. This encodes CASSGRGDLAKNIQYF. The chain links TRBV9 to TRBJ2-4; tentative D call: TRBD2 (6 bases). The CDR3 runs to 16 residues. V was cut by 3 bases and J by 0 bases, with 13 bases left in between. Germline assignment: CDR1 SGDLS and CDR2 YYNGEE.

The rearrangement joins TRBV12-1 to TRBJ2-5; the DNA was not used to check the table's D call, TRBD1. TRBV12-1 is a known pseudogene. The CDR3 covers 15 residues. The CDR3 loop is CASRFVKGPWETQYF. CDR3 DNA sequence: TGTGCCAGCAGATTTGTTAAGGGGCCTTGGGAGACCCAGTACTTC.